These T cell receptor beta chains were read from a single sample in a study of blood T cell repertoires in COVID-19. The assay was immunoSEQ multiplex PCR, and TCRdb's table has in-frame clones only and misses some. The sample yields about 350,000 clones, around nine tenths seen once. The sample consisted of peripheral blood. The receptors were sampled from a woman aged 55-70 years with COVID-19, enrolled during active disease. CDR3s leave out the opening cysteine and the closing phenylalanine or tryptophan. The order of the fields is J gene, V gene, CDR3 protein.

TRBJ2-7	TRBV10-1	ASSELPSGVDEQY
TRBJ2-1	TRBV7-3	ASSLTAAGSYNEQF
TRBJ1-1	TRBV18	ASSPGTGGLSEAF
TRBJ2-3	TRBV27	ASGVRQGVPNTQY
TRBJ1-5	TRBV7-2	ASSSRQGRSNQPQH
TRBJ2-2	TRBV5-6	ASSLAVSWELF
TRBJ1-5	TRBV19	ASSFGTAWNSPQH
TRBJ1-1	TRBV7-3	ASSPPGGRAF
TRBJ1-5	TRBV2	ASSDRSGDQPQH
TRBJ2-3	TRBV25-1	ASVPTRSRTDTQY
TRBJ2-3	TRBV29-1	SVREASTDTQY
TRBJ2-3	TRBV4-1	ASSPWRRGGPDTQY
TRBJ1-4	TRBV28	ASRGDREGEKLF
TRBJ2-5	TRBV11-2	ASSLVGGEETQY
TRBJ2-5	TRBV7-9	ASSTGLAGETQY
TRBJ1-4	TRBV4-2	ASSQTGQGSSNEKLF
TRBJ1-1	TRBV5-4	ASSFVGQNTEAF
TRBJ1-6	TRBV3-1/TRBV3-2	ASSTDSRNSPLH
TRBJ1-2	TRBV12-3/TRBV12-4	ASSPGTPYGYT
TRBJ2-5	TRBV4-1	ASSDRTGGETQY
TRBJ1-1	TRBV6-5	ASRGLAGGRAEAF
TRBJ1-6	TRBV19	ASSIGWDSPLH
TRBJ1-6	TRBV15	ATSSQFPGQGSPLH
TRBJ2-7	TRBV18	ASSHREGDEQY
TRBJ1-3	TRBV18	ASSPPSSAGNTIY
TRBJ1-2	TRBV18	ASSPDRVTGYT
TRBJ1-2	TRBV6-1	ASSVTGTGSWVYGYT
TRBJ2-5	TRBV6-5	ASSYSTGRVETQY
TRBJ2-2	TRBV3-1/TRBV3-2	ASSPGLVGTGELF
TRBJ2-2	TRBV29-1	SVETGESTGELF
TRBJ1-2	TRBV9	ASSEGTQGGGYT
TRBJ2-1	TRBV3-1/TRBV3-2	ASSQDTSGGLYNEQF
TRBJ1-6	TRBV23-1	ASSRGAGGRESPLH
TRBJ1-4	TRBV28	ASSSPREGTNEKLF